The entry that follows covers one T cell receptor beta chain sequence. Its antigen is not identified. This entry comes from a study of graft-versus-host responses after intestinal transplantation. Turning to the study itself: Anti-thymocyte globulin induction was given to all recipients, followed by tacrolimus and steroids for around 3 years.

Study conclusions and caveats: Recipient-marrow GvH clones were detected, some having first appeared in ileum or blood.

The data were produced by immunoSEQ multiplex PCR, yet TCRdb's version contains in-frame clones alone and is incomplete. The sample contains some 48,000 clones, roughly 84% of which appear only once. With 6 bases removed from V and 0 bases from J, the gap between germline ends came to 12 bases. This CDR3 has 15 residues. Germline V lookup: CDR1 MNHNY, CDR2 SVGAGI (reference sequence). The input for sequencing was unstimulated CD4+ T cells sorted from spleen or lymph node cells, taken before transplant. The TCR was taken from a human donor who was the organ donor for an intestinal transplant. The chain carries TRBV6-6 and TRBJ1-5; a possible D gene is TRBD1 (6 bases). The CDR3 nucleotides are TGTGCCAGCAGGACCGGGGACATTAGCAATCAGCCCCAGCATTTT. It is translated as CASRTGDISNQPQHF.